One and the same sample provided the 3 T cell receptor beta chains below, sequenced in a study of vaccination effects on CD4 cells after COVID-19. TCRdb's copy holds only in-frame clones and misses some; the assay was immunoSEQ multiplex PCR. The sample lists 57,000 or so clones, nearly 80% occurring once. A 10-day culture period preceded the isolation of CD4+ T cells. Every participant took two doses of the BNT162b2 or mRNA-1273 vaccine. For these TCRs, the target antigens are not known. The sample in question was CD4+ T cells from PBMCs cultured without peptide, obtained after COVID-19 vaccination. All receptors derive from a human donor who received a COVID-19 vaccine.

V gene TRBV12-3 or TRBV12-4 combines with J gene TRBJ2-7, with D possibly matching TRBD2 (5 bases). This CDR3 spans 13 amino acids. V was cut by 8 bases and J by 7 bases, with 18 bases left in between. The CDR3 sequence is CASALSARREQYF. The DNA of the CDR3 is TGTGCCAGCGCCCTCTCGGCCAGGAGGGAGCAGTACTTC.

In its sample, this clone was seen a few times. The chain employs TRBV27 and TRBJ2-5; 8 bases fit TRBD1. Unmatched junction bases numbered 10, after V lost 5 bases and J lost 5 bases. Germline V gene lookup returns CDR1 MNHEY and CDR2 SMNVEV (reference sequence). The CDR3 length is 15 residues. The CDR3 spells CASSPSDRARETQYF. In DNA, the CDR3 is TGTGCCAGCAGTCCCTCGGACAGGGCTAGGGAGACCCAGTACTTC.

This chain joins TRBV30 and TRBJ2-1; 7 bases agree with TRBD1. V was pared by 2 bases and J by 4 bases, with 11 bases of the junction left unmatched. This CDR3 region has 16 residues. CDR1 GTSNPN and CDR2 SVGIG come from the germline V gene (reference sequence). The CDR3 DNA sequence: TGTGCCTGGAGTTACGATGCCAAGGGGGCTTACAATGAGCAGTTCTTC. This translates into CAWSYDAKGAYNEQFF.